This is a list of T cell receptor beta chains from one sample in a study of blood T cells in healthy people across ages. TCRdb ran MiXCR on the 5' RACE reads and lists one entry per CDR3 protein. Among about 1.5 million distinct CDR3 sequences, about 45% were seen once, and the ten largest hold over 3.5%. The source material was blood. The source of these receptors is a woman aged 18-29 years in good health. Each CDR3 is given with its conserved first and last residue. D genes are given only for firm matches. Size values are once, few and many counts, or a class for expanded clones, and some rows have none.

TRBD1 - TRBJ2-1 TRBV20-1 TGCAGTGCTAGAGATCCGGCAGGGGGTAACACTGAGCAGTTCTTC CSARDPAGGNTEQFF
- few TRBJ1-4 TRBV9 TGTGCCAGCAGCGTTGGAGGGCTTAATGAAAAACTGTTTTTT CASSVGGLNEKLFF
TRBD2 - TRBJ2-7 TRBV2 TGTGCCAGCAGTGAAAGTTTTCTAGCGGGGGGCGAGTACTTC CASSESFLAGGEYF
- few TRBJ1-2 TRBV10-3 TGTGCCATCAGTGAGTCGGAAGGAGGGGTCTGGCACTATGGCTACACCTTC CAISESEGGVWHYGYTF
TRBD2 many TRBJ2-5 TRBV7-9 TGTGCCAGCAGCAGGACTAGCGGTGAGCAGTACTTC CASSRTSGEQYF
TRBD1 once TRBJ1-2 TRBV6-1 TGTGCCAGCGGGGACGGACAGGGAAACTATGGCTACACCTTC CASGDGQGNYGYTF
- - TRBJ1-5 TRBV4-1 TGCGCCAGCAGCCAATTTATCCGCGGCCGGTATAGCAATCAGCCCCAGCATTTT CASSQFIRGRYSNQPQHF
TRBD1 - TRBJ1-5 TRBV7-2 TGTGCCAGCAGCTCGACAGGGGTTGGCAATCAGCCCCAGCATTTT CASSSTGVGNQPQHF
- - TRBJ1-4 TRBV29-1 TGCAGCGTTGAAAGGGGGAATGAAAAACTGTTTTTT CSVERGNEKLFF
- few TRBJ2-5 TRBV10-3 TGTGCCATTACCCCATCCGATGGGGGGTACAACAATGAGCAGTACTTC CAITPSDGGYNNEQYF